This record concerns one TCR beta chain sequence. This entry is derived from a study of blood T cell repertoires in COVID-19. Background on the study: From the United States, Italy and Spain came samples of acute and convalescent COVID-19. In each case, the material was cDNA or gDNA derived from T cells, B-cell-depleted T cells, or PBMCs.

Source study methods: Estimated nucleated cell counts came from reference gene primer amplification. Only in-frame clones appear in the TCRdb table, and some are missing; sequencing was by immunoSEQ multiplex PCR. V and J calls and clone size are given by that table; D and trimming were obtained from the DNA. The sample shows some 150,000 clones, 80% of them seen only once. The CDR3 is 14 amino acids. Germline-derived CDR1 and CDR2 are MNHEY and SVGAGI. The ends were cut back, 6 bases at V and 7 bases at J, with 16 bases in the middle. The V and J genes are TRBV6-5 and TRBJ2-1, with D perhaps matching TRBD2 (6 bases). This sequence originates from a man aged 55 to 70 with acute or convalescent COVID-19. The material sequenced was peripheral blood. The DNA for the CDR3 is TGTGCCAGCAGGGCGTGGGGGGTATCAAATGAGCAGTTCTTC. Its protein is CASRAWGVSNEQFF.